What follows are 13 T cell receptor beta chains derived from one specimen sequenced in a study of blood T cell repertoires in COVID-19. TCRdb keeps only in-frame clones here, not all; method: immunoSEQ multiplex PCR. The repertoire includes some 160,000 clones, around 80% of them detected once, and approximately 7% sits in the top ten. The sequenced sample was peripheral blood. The receptors originated from a man aged 70-80 years with active or convalescent COVID-19.

The J gene is TRBJ1-2, the V gene TRBV6-5, with TRBD1 matching 10 bases. The ends lost 5 bases at V and 3 bases at J; junction bases unmatched: 6. Germline V gene sequence: CDR1 MNHEY, CDR2 SVGAGI. The CDR3 covers 15 residues. The chain's CDR3 is CASSTGTGVYYGYTF. In DNA form, the CDR3 reads TGTGCCAGCAGTACCGGGACAGGGGTTTACTATGGCTACACCTTC.

The rearrangement links TRBV6-2 or TRBV6-3 to TRBJ1-5; 7 bases fit TRBD1. Germline CDR1 is MNHEY and CDR2 is SVGEGT. The CDR3 sequence is 15 residues long. V was clipped by 6 bases and J by 5 bases; unmatched bases: 10. In DNA form, the CDR3 reads TGTGCCAGCAGCCGCAGGGGGGAGAGGTATCAGCCCCAGCATTTT. The encoded protein is CASSRRGERYQPQHF.

V usage is TRBV19 and J usage is TRBJ1-5; D may be TRBD1 (5 bases). V was trimmed by 5 bases and J by 0 bases, leaving 11 bases between them. This CDR3 is 15 amino acids long. The germline gives CDR1 LNHDA, CDR2 SQIVND (reference sequence). CDR3 nucleotide sequence: TGTGCCAGTAGTTCATTCGGGGGTAGCAATCAGCCCCAGCATTTT. It specifies CASSSFGGSNQPQHF.

The chain couples TRBV3-1 (or the pseudogene TRBV3-2) to TRBJ2-3; D perhaps matches TRBD2 (5 bases). The CDR3 spans 13 residues. V lost 2 bases and J lost 6, with 9 bases in between. The germline V gene encodes CDR1 LGHDT and CDR2 YNNKEL (reference sequence). The CDR3 reads CASSQRWEDTQYF. In DNA, the CDR3 is TGTGCCAGCAGCCAACGATGGGAGGATACGCAGTATTTT.

This clone showed up just once. This chain links TRBV2 with TRBJ1-5, with D possibly matching TRBD1 (5 bases). CDR1 is SNHLY, CDR2 FYNNEI, per germline. V lost 0 bases and J 7 bases, leaving 16 bases between the germline ends. The CDR3 extends over 16 amino acids. CDR3 bases: TGTGCCAGCAGTGAAGCAGGACGGACATCGCAACAGCCCCAGCATTTT. It translates to CASSEAGRTSQQPQHF.

This chain connects TRBV7-9 to TRBJ1-2, with 7 bases matching TRBD1. With V trimmed by 5 bases and J by 3 bases, 6 bases remained unmatched. The CDR3 extends over 14 amino acids. The germline CDR1 and CDR2 sequences are SEHNR and FQNEAQ (reference sequence). This CDR3 reads CASSATGRHYGYTF. CDR3 nucleotides: TGTGCCAGCAGCGCGACAGGGAGGCACTATGGCTACACCTTC.

Only a few counts were recorded for this clone. The chain uses TRBV5-1 and TRBJ1-3, with 7 positions matching TRBD1. Germline V CDR1 and CDR2: SGHRS, YFSETQ. The V gene end was trimmed by 4 bases and the J gene end by 2 bases; junction bases not matched to a gene: 9. CDR3 length equals 16 residues. The CDR3 bases are TGCGCCAGCAGCCTATATGGGACAGACACTGGAAACACCATATATTTT. It translates to CASSLYGTDTGNTIYF.

J is TRBJ2-3 and V is TRBV18, with D possibly matching TRBD2 (5 bases). V was shortened by 2 bases and J by 2 bases, with 11 bases between the two germline ends. The CDR3 loop spans 15 amino acids. CDR1 is KGHSH and CDR2 is LQKENI in the germline V gene. In DNA form, the CDR3 reads TGTGCCAGCTCACCAATCTTAGCGAACACAGATACGCAGTATTTT. It is translated as CASSPILANTDTQYF.

The chain is built from TRBV3-1 (or the pseudogene TRBV3-2) and TRBJ2-5; TRBD1 is a possible D gene (6 bases). Deletions cut 0 bases from V and 7 bases from J, with 15 bases between. Germline-derived CDR1 and CDR2 are LGHDT and YNNKEL (reference sequence). The CDR3 consists of 15 residues. For the CDR3, the DNA is TGTGCCAGCAGCCAAGATCGCCAGGGGTTTTGGACCCAGTACTTC. The encoded protein is CASSQDRQGFWTQYF.

The chain combines TRBV3-1 (or the pseudogene TRBV3-2) with TRBJ1-3; 8 nucleotides match TRBD1. The CDR3 is made up of 16 amino acids. V trimming: 10 bases; J trimming: 4 bases; junction bases outside the gene matches: 15. Germline CDR1 LGHDT, CDR2 YNNKEL (reference sequence). CDR3 in amino acids: CATARTGILSGNTIYF. The DNA of the CDR3 is TGTGCCACCGCTAGGACAGGGATTCTCTCGGGAAACACCATATATTTT.

The V and J genes are TRBV18 and TRBJ2-7; no reliable D call. CDR3 length: 14 amino acids. V shed 3 bases and J shed 3 bases, with 12 bases lying between them. Germline V CDR1 and CDR2: KGHSH, LQKENI. Here the CDR3 DNA reads TGTGCCAGCTCACCGTCCAGCAGGCTCTACGAGCAGTACTTC. Translating gives CASSPSSRLYEQYF. The full variable domain, in which reference TRBV18 and TRBJ2-7 provide the parts outside the CDR3, is NAGVMQNPRHLVRRRGQEARLRCSPMKGHSHVYWYRQLPEEGLKFMVYLQKENIIDESGMPKERFSAEFPKEGPSILRIQQVVRGDSAAYFCASSPSSRLYEQYFGPGTRLTVT.

V and J are TRBV9 and TRBJ2-7, with 10 nucleotides matching TRBD2. This CDR3 is 19 amino acids long. The germline V gene encodes CDR1 SGDLS and CDR2 YYNGEE. V lost 0 bases to trimming and J lost 2 bases; unmatched junction nucleotides: 14. CDR3 sequence (DNA): TGTGCCAGCAGCGTAGACCCGGGGGTAGCGGGAGGTTTCACCTACGAGCAGTACTTC. Its protein is CASSVDPGVAGGFTYEQYF.

The chain employs TRBV30 and TRBJ2-3; TRBD2 matches 13 bases. CDR1 and CDR2 from the germline V gene are GTSNPN and SVGIG (reference sequence). The CDR3 sequence is 14 residues long. J was trimmed by 2 bases and V by 7 bases; bases with no gene match: 3. The CDR3 spells CASGTSGNTDTQYF. In DNA form, the CDR3 reads TGTGCCTCCGGGACTAGCGGGAACACAGATACGCAGTATTTT.